The 14 T cell receptor beta chains listed next were all sequenced from one sample in a study of blood T cell repertoires in COVID-19. The repertoire was sequenced with immunoSEQ multiplex PCR; TCRdb's copy has only in-frame clones and lacks some. The sample carries roughly 200,000 clones, roughly 87% recorded once. Sequencing was carried out using peripheral blood. Every receptor here comes from a man in his fifties or sixties with active or convalescent COVID-19.

The chain links TRBV15 to TRBJ1-2; no firm D call. CDR3 size: 13 residues. Trimming cost V 4 bases and J 3 bases, with 9 bases left between them. The germline V gene has CDR1 LNHNV and CDR2 YYDKDF (reference sequence). CDR3 nucleotides: TGTGCCACCAGCACCCGGGTCCACTATGGCTACACCTTC. Protein product: CATSTRVHYGYTF.

The chain employs TRBV6-1 and TRBJ1-5; D gene ambiguous. V was cut by 1 base and J by 2 bases, with 15 bases left in between. The CDR3 loop spans 17 amino acids. Germline values: CDR1 MNHNS, CDR2 SASEGT. Here the CDR3 DNA reads TGTGCCAGCAGTGAAGGGTGGGCGTCTGATGGCAATCAGCCCCAGCATTTT. It encodes CASSEGWASDGNQPQHF.

The V call is TRBV9, the J call TRBJ2-7; 11 bases map to TRBD1. With 3 bases clipped from V and 5 bases from J, the junction kept 4 bases outside the gene matches. CDR3 length: 14 residues. CDR1 is SGDLS, CDR2 YYNGEE, per germline. Here the CDR3 reads CASSAGQGADEQYF. The CDR3 DNA follows: TGTGCCAGCAGCGCCGGACAGGGGGCGGACGAGCAGTACTTC.

This rearrangement joins TRBV5-1 to TRBJ2-5, with TRBD2 matching 8 bases. V trimming: 4 bases; J trimming: 4 bases; junction bases outside the gene matches: 12. This CDR3 comprises 16 residues. The germline V gene has CDR1 SGHRS and CDR2 YFSETQ. CDR3 nucleotides: TGCGCCAGCAGCCCGAGACAAGCGGGAGTGGGAGAGACCCAGTACTTC. Translation: CASSPRQAGVGETQYF.

This clone was found a few times. The rearrangement uses TRBV6-5 and TRBJ1-1; D remains ambiguous. The germline CDR1 and CDR2 sequences are MNHEY and SVGAGI. The CDR3 covers 14 residues. The V end was cut by 4 bases, the J end by 8 bases, with 17 bases between. This CDR3 is CASSSLTDTSEAFF. CDR3 in DNA: TGTGCCAGCAGTTCCCTTACTGACACCTCCGAAGCTTTCTTT.

This chain links TRBV5-4 with TRBJ1-4; 8 positions match TRBD1. V gave up 3 bases and J gave up 8 bases; unmatched junction bases: 6. The germline V gene encodes CDR1 SGHNT and CDR2 YYREEE (reference sequence). CDR3 length: 14 residues. CDR3 sequence: CASSSTGDEEKLFF. CDR3 coding DNA: TGTGCCAGCAGCTCGACAGGGGATGAGGAAAAACTGTTTTTT.

This clone was found a few times. The rearrangement links TRBV18 to TRBJ1-1, with 7 bases lining up with TRBD1. The V gene's germline CDR1 is KGHSH and CDR2 LQKENI. V lost 6 bases, J lost 1 base, and 5 bases stayed unmatched. The CDR3 is 14 amino acids. CDR3 in DNA: TGTGCCAGCTCCCGGGGACAGTCGAACACTGAAGCTTTCTTT. As protein: CASSRGQSNTEAFF.

The rearrangement uses TRBV5-4 and TRBJ2-1; 8 nucleotides line up with TRBD1. This CDR3 comprises 14 residues. In germline, CDR1 is SGHNT, CDR2 YYREEE (reference sequence). With V trimmed by 4 bases and J by 3 bases, 3 bases remained unmatched. CDR3 nucleotide sequence: TGTGCCAGCAGCGCACAGGGGGTCTACAATGAGCAGTTCTTC. This codes for CASSAQGVYNEQFF.

The chain is built from TRBV14 and TRBJ1-2; the match to TRBD1 covers 7 bases. Trimming at V came to 7 bases and at J to 2 bases, leaving 7 bases not matched to a gene. The CDR3 covers 14 residues. CDR1 SGHDN and CDR2 FVKESK come from the germline V gene. DNA of the CDR3: TGTGCCAGCAAGAGGGGGCGAGGCAACTATGGCTACACCTTC. Translated: CASKRGRGNYGYTF.

The chain uses TRBV19 and TRBJ1-2, with TRBD1 matching over 10 bases. V was clipped by 7 bases and J by 8 bases; unmatched bases: 4. The CDR3 sequence is 12 residues long. Germline values: CDR1 LNHDA, CDR2 SQIVND (reference sequence). The CDR3 sequence: CASTDRGSGYTF. Here the CDR3 DNA reads TGTGCCAGTACGGACAGGGGGTCAGGCTACACCTTC.

The V call is TRBV5-5, the J call TRBJ1-1; TRBD1 agrees at 7 bases. The CDR3 has 14 residues. Germline values: CDR1 SGHKS, CDR2 YYEKEE (reference sequence). V lost 0 bases, J lost 4 bases, and 3 bases stayed unmatched. The CDR3 nucleotides are TGTGCCAGCAGCTTGGAATGGACAGGCACTGAAGCTTTCTTT. This codes for CASSLEWTGTEAFF.

The V call is TRBV4-1, the J call TRBJ1-2, with TRBD1 matching 7 bases. CDR1 MGHRA and CDR2 YSYEKL come from the germline V gene. The length of the CDR3 is 17 residues. With 0 bases clipped from V and 0 bases from J, the junction kept 7 bases outside the gene matches. CDR3 bases: TGCGCCAGCAGCCAAGATTCTAACAGGGGATCTAACTATGGCTACACCTTC. It translates to CASSQDSNRGSNYGYTF.

This clone was counted a single time. The chain uses TRBV27 and TRBJ2-2; TRBD1 might be the D (6 bases). The CDR3 has 17 residues. Per the germline V gene, CDR1 is MNHEY and CDR2 is SMNVEV (reference sequence). Trimming left V 6 bases short and J 3 bases short, with 20 bases between. In nucleotides, the CDR3 is TGTGCCAGCAGGTTCCCAAGGGGGACACGCGACACCGGGGAGCTGTTTTTT. It is translated as CASRFPRGTRDTGELFF.

The rearrangement links TRBV28 to TRBJ2-7; D unresolved. The germline V and J ends were trimmed by 6 bases and 0 bases, with 6 bases remaining between them. Germline values: CDR1 MDHEN, CDR2 SYDVKM. The CDR3 spans 12 residues. Here the CDR3 reads CASSLGSYEQYF. The CDR3 DNA follows: TGTGCCAGCAGCCTCGGCTCCTACGAGCAGTACTTC.